This is a list of T cell receptor beta chains from one sample in a study of cytomegalovirus exposure and HLA in healthy donors. Clones were read by immunoSEQ multiplex PCR, and TCRdb kept only the in-frame ones, dropping some. The table lists roughly 200,000 clones, around three quarters of them singletons, with roughly an eighth in the top ten. The sequencing input was PBMCs. These TCRs come from a young woman in good health and CMV-seropositive. Both conserved end residues are part of each CDR3. A D gene is named only where the DNA matches it firmly. Only some rows state a clone size, as once, few, many or a class for expanded clones.

>TRBJ2-1|-|TRBV5-4|-
CASSAYNEQFF
TGTGCCAGCAGCGCGTACAATGAGCAGTTCTTC
>TRBJ1-2|-|TRBV28|-
CASSFLAAGYTF
TGTGCCAGCAGTTTTTTAGCCGCTGGCTACACCTTC
>TRBJ2-5|-|TRBV5-4|TRBD1
CASSPDRGRQTQYF
TGTGCCAGCAGCCCAGACAGGGGGAGACAGACCCAGTACTTC
>TRBJ2-1|few|TRBV7-9|-
CASSVLTEGNEQFF
TGTGCCAGCAGCGTCCTGACTGAAGGCAATGAGCAGTTCTTC
>TRBJ1-6|-|TRBV27|-
CASSLFATPSSYNSPLHF
TGTGCCAGCAGTTTATTCGCGACTCCCTCCTCCTATAATTCACCCCTCCACTTT
>TRBJ2-5|-|TRBV25-1|TRBD2
CASSEFRLASQETQYF
TGTGCCAGCAGTGAATTCAGACTAGCTAGCCAAGAGACCCAGTACTTC
>TRBJ2-1|few|TRBV19|-
CASSGFKNNEQFF
TGTGCCAGTAGCGGGTTTAAGAACAATGAGCAGTTCTTC
>TRBJ1-1|-|TRBV7-2|-
CASSLVGGPKEAFF
TGTGCCAGCAGCTTAGTTGGAGGCCCGAAAGAAGCTTTCTTT
>TRBJ2-2|once|TRBV7-9|-
CASSFGQGMYTGELFF
TGTGCCAGCAGCTTCGGCCAGGGGATGTACACCGGGGAGCTGTTTTTT
>TRBJ2-1|-|TRBV5-8|-
CASSQEGRQLYNEQFF
TGTGCCAGCAGCCAGGAGGGACGCCAGCTCTACAATGAGCAGTTCTTC
>TRBJ2-1|-|TRBV6-6|-
CASDPGSYNEQFF
TGTGCCAGCGACCCAGGGTCCTACAATGAGCAGTTCTTC
>TRBJ1-1|-|TRBV5-1|-
CASRPDSNQPSNTEAFF
TGCGCCAGCAGGCCCGACAGCAACCAGCCCTCGAACACTGAAGCTTTCTTT
>TRBJ2-3|few|TRBV7-9|-
CASLEVRDTDTQYF
TGTGCCAGCTTGGAAGTGAGGGACACAGATACGCAGTATTTT
>TRBJ1-2|-|TRBV5-4|-
CASSLFGARPIRSGYTF
TGTGCCAGCAGCTTATTTGGAGCTAGACCGATTCGTTCTGGCTACACCTTC
>TRBJ2-7|-|TRBV4-1|-
CASSQAPNGGSYEQYF
TGCGCCAGCAGCCAAGCCCCGAACGGGGGTTCCTACGAGCAGTACTTC
>TRBJ2-7|-|TRBV6-5|-
CASNNGAYEQYF
TGTGCCAGCAACAATGGAGCCTACGAGCAGTACTTC
>TRBJ2-6|once|TRBV7-6|TRBD1
CASSQNRGQGANVLTF
TGTGCCAGCAGCCAAAACAGGGGGCAGGGGGCCAACGTCCTGACTTTC
>TRBJ1-1|-|TRBV11-1|-
CASSILTGNTEAFF
TGTGCCAGCAGCATACTGACAGGGAACACTGAAGCTTTCTTT
>TRBJ2-2|-|TRBV27|-
CASSLRAGELFF
TGTGCCAGCAGTCTCAGGGCCGGGGAGCTGTTTTTT
>TRBJ2-7|-|TRBV7-2|-
CASSLAGAPRGNEQYF
TGTGCCAGCAGCTTAGCGGGAGCCCCCCGGGGGAACGAGCAGTACTTC
>TRBJ2-3|-|TRBV28|-
CASSFRFQAQFGDTQYF
TGTGCCAGCAGTTTCCGATTCCAGGCCCAGTTCGGAGATACGCAGTATTTT
>TRBJ1-2|-|TRBV28|-
CASSILPPGEYGYTF
TGTGCCAGCAGTATACTACCCCCAGGGGAGTATGGCTACACCTTC
>TRBJ1-1|-|TRBV18|-
CASSSLSGTNTEAFF
TGTGCCAGCTCAAGCCTATCGGGTACGAACACTGAAGCTTTCTTT
>TRBJ2-3|-|TRBV11-3|-
CASSLASTDTQYF
TGTGCCAGCAGCTTAGCAAGCACAGATACGCAGTATTTT